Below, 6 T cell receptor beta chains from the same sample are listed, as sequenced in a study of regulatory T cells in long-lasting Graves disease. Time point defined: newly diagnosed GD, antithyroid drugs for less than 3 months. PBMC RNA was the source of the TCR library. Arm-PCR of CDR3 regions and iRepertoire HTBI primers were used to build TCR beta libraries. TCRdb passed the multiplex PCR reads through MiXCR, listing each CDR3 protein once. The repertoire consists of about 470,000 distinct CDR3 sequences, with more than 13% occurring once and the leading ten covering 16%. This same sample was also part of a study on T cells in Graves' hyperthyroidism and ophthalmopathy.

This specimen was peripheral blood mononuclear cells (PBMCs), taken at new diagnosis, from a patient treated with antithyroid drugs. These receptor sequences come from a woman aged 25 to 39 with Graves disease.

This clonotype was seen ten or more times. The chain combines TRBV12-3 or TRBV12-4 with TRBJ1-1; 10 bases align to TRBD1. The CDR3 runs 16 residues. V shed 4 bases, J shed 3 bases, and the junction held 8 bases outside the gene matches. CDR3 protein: CASSSDRGRIDTEAFF. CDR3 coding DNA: TGTGCCAGCAGTTCGGACAGGGGGAGGATCGACACTGAAGCTTTCTTT.

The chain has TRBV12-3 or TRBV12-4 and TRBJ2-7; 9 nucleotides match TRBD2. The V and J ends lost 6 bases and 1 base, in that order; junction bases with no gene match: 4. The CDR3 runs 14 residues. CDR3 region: CASRGSGRSYEQYF. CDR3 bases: TGTGCCAGCAGGGGTAGCGGGAGATCCTACGAGCAGTACTTC.

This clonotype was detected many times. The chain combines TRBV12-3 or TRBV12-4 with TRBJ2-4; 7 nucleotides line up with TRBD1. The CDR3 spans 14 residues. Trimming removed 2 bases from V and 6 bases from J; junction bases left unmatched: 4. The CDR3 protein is CASSLSAGGNIQYF. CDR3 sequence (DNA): TGTGCCAGCAGTTTATCGGCAGGGGGAAACATTCAGTACTTC.

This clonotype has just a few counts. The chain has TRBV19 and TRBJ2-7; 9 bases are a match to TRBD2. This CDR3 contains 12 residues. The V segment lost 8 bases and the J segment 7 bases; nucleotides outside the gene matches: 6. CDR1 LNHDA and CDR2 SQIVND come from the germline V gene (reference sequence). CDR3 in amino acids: CASEVAGVEQYF. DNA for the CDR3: TGTGCCAGTGAGGTAGCGGGAGTGGAGCAGTACTTC.

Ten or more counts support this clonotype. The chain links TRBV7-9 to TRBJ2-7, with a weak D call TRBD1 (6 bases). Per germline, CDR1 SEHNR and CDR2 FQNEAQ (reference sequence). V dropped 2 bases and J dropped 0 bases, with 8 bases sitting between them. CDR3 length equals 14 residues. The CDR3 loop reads CASSLTDSSYEQYF. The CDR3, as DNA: TGTGCCAGCAGCTTAACGGACAGCTCCTACGAGCAGTACTTC.

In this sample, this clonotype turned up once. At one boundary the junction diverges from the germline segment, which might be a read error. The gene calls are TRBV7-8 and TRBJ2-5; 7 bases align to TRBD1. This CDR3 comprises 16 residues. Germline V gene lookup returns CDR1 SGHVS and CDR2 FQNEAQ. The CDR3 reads CASSLGWTGLQETQYF. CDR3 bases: TGCGCCAGCAGCTTAGGCTGGACAGGCCTCCAAGAGACCCAGTACTTC.